This TCR beta chain was captured in a study of T cell responses to AZD1222 COVID-19 vaccine. Study-wide background: Pooled samples include second doses given at about 4 or 12 weeks.

The study's findings and limits: Vaccine-associated CD4 TCRs ranged over spike, dominating at 160-218 and 743-854.

This CDR3 has 15 amino acids. Germline-derived CDR1 and CDR2 are SGHTA and FQGNSA. V shed 3 bases and J 6 bases; nucleotides not matched to a gene: 9. Method: immunoSEQ multiplex PCR; TCRdb's copy keeps in-frame clones and lacks some. The sample holds 100,000 or so clones; around 94% are singletons and the top ten take under 2.5%. Remarks on this clone: What it recognizes is unknown.

The chain couples TRBV7-2 to TRBJ2-7; 9 bases agree with TRBD1. The receptor was derived from an adult in good health. The specimen comprised peripheral blood, sampled on day 0 of AZD1222 vaccination. The CDR3 coding sequence is TGTGCCAGCAGCTTCCAGACAGGGGGGAACGCCGAGCAGTACTTC. Its protein is CASSFQTGGNAEQYF.